This T cell receptor (beta chain) was captured in a study of CD8+ T cells in alopecia areata. Study overall: Twice a day, 5 to 10 mg of oral tofacitinib was administered to treated patients. Tofacitinib continued for 6 to 18 months and was then withheld for 6 months.

Points on this clone: What it recognizes is unknown.

Following extraction, RNA underwent reverse transcription to cDNA, which served as the sequencing template. Clones were sequenced by immunoSEQ multiplex PCR, and TCRdb holds only the in-frame ones, with some missing. The table records about 150,000 clones, around half of them present only once. V lost 0 bases and J 7 bases, leaving 18 bases between the germline ends. Germline CDR1 is SQVTM and CDR2 is ANQGSEA. The CDR3 loop spans 15 amino acids. Study results and limitations: Normal scalp had lower clonality than lesional scalp, with alopecia totalis/universalis lesions showing this most strongly.

The clonotype originates from a human donor with alopecia areata. The rearrangement links TRBV29-1 to TRBJ1-2; D gene uncertain. This specimen consisted of CD8+ T cells sorted from blood, obtained at week 0. In DNA form, the CDR3 reads TGCAGCGTTGAAGATCCCTCCCCCCCCAAGGGTGGCTACACCTTC. Translating it yields CSVEDPSPPKGGYTF.